The T cell receptor (beta chain) described here comes from a study of early T cells in non-severe SARS-CoV-2 infection. About the study: The input, bulk RNA from unsorted whole blood, was sequenced, and chains were unpaired. General observations from the study: There was a bias toward anti-spike CD8 responses in VDJdb matching, which missed private and CD4 specificities.

The ends were cut back, 5 bases at V and 5 bases at J, with 10 bases in the middle. The CDR3 sequence is 13 residues long. Looked up from germline, CDR1 is SGHTA and CDR2 is FQGNSA. The protocol attached unique molecular identifiers to individual cDNA molecules. TCRdb re-analysed the 5' RACE reads in MiXCR, keeping a single row per CDR3 protein. The sample contains about 53,000 distinct CDR3 sequences, roughly 12% of which appear only once. This clonotype was detected ten times or more. Its antigen is currently unknown. The chain has TRBV7-2 and TRBJ1-5; TRBD1 is a possible D gene (6 bases). The starting material was whole blood, obtained at baseline. The receptor comes from an adult who was a healthcare worker with PCR-confirmed SARS-CoV-2 infection or an uninfected control (not recorded which). The CDR3 is CASSRQADQPQHF. The DNA of the CDR3 is TGTGCCAGCAGCAGACAGGCCGATCAGCCCCAGCATTTT.